Listed here are 18 T cell receptor beta chains from one sample, sequenced in a study of response to subunit inactivated influenza vaccine. TCRdb re-derived calls from the RT-PCR reads in MiXCR, one entry per CDR3 protein. The sample carries about 780,000 distinct CDR3 sequences, around a sixth recorded once. The sequencing used PBMCs from blood, collected roughly 5 days after vaccination. The receptors were gathered from a middle-aged man who received an inactivated influenza vaccine.

This clonotype was detected a few times. V and J are TRBV7-9 and TRBJ2-2; tentative D call: TRBD2 (6 bases). With 5 bases removed from V and 6 bases from J, the gap between germline ends came to 13 bases. Germline V CDR1 and CDR2: SEHNR, FQNEAQ (reference sequence). The CDR3 loop spans 14 amino acids. For the CDR3, the DNA is TGTGCCAGCAGCGGAACGGGGGAAGCCGGGGAGCTGTTTTTT. Protein: CASSGTGEAGELFF.

The table lists this clonotype with a few counts. The chain couples TRBV7-9 to TRBJ2-2; 7 nucleotides line up with TRBD1. The CDR3 has 16 amino acids. Germline CDR1 SEHNR, CDR2 FQNEAQ (reference sequence). With V trimmed by 5 bases and J by 3 bases, 9 bases remained unmatched. CDR3 sequence (DNA): TGTGCCAGCAGCCGACAGGGCGGTGTGGACACCGGGGAGCTGTTTTTT. Amino acid sequence: CASSRQGGVDTGELFF.

The chain combines TRBV20-1 with TRBJ1-2; no clear D gene. This CDR3 comprises 11 residues. Germline V lookup: CDR1 DFQATT, CDR2 SNEGSKA (reference sequence). V was clipped by 5 bases and J by 7 bases, with 11 bases between them. CDR3 sequence: CSAPLEVGYTF. CDR3 in DNA: TGCAGTGCTCCTCTCGAGGTTGGCTACACCTTC.

Only a few counts were recorded for this clonotype. CDR3 bases: TGTGCCAGCAGTCCGCTAGCGGGGGCTGGAGAGACCCAGTACTTC. This translates into CASSPLAGAGETQYF. The rearrangement links TRBV27 to TRBJ2-5; 10 bases match TRBD2. V trimming: 5 bases; J trimming: 4 bases; junction bases outside the gene matches: 7. The CDR3 contains 15 residues. CDR1 is MNHEY and CDR2 is SMNVEV in the germline V gene (reference sequence).

CDR3 loop: CATSDSGQGVLETQYF. The CDR3 nucleotides are TGTGCCACCAGTGATTCGGGACAGGGGGTCTTAGAGACCCAGTACTTC. The chain recombines TRBV24-1 with TRBJ2-5, with 11 bases identical to TRBD1. J lost 4 bases, V lost 2 bases, and 5 bases had no gene match. This CDR3 is built from 16 residues. The germline gives CDR1 KGHDR, CDR2 SFDVKD.

This clonotype was found a few times. The chain joins TRBV6-2 or TRBV6-3 to TRBJ2-5, with a tentative D call TRBD2 (5 bases). V was cut by 6 bases and J by 2 bases, with 13 bases left in between. The CDR3 sequence is 14 residues long. Looked up from germline, CDR1 is MNHEY and CDR2 is SVGEGT. CDR3: CASRSHSAQETQYF. As DNA, the CDR3 is TGTGCCAGCAGAAGCCATAGCGCACAAGAGACCCAGTACTTC.

The genes are TRBV6-1 and TRBJ2-3; 8 nucleotides match TRBD1. CDR1 is MNHNS and CDR2 is SASEGT in the germline V gene. This CDR3 has 17 residues. V dropped 3 bases and J dropped 1; count of bases not matched to a gene: 9. The CDR3 here is CASSDSRLGQGTDTQYF. DNA for the CDR3: TGTGCCAGCAGTGATAGCCGTTTGGGACAGGGCACAGATACGCAGTATTTT.

This clonotype was found a few times. The DNA for the CDR3 is TGTGCCAGCAGCTTCAGCCCTGGGACTTTAACTCAGCCCCAGCATTTT. Translating it yields CASSFSPGTLTQPQHF. J is TRBJ1-5 and V is TRBV7-8, with D possibly being TRBD1 (5 bases). The CDR3 extends over 16 amino acids. V lost 3 bases and J 6 bases, leaving 18 bases between the germline ends. Germline-derived CDR1 and CDR2 are SGHVS and FQNEAQ.

This clonotype was observed a handful of times. The CDR3 loop reads CASSRTSGITNEQFF. The CDR3 DNA is TGTGCCAGCAGTCGGACTAGCGGGATAACCAATGAGCAGTTCTTC. V gene TRBV11-2 combines with J gene TRBJ2-1; 12 nucleotides agree with TRBD2. There are 15 residues in the CDR3. Trimming took 6 bases from V and 6 from J; bases not matched to a gene: 6. In germline, CDR1 is SGHAT, CDR2 FQNNGV.

This clonotype was counted between two and nine times. This sequence joins TRBV5-1 and TRBJ2-3; D perhaps matches TRBD2 (7 bases). The length of the CDR3 is 16 residues. V dropped 1 base and J dropped 1 base, with 13 bases sitting between them. Germline CDR1 is SGHRS and CDR2 is YFSETQ. CDR3 region: CASSLSGGSGTDTQYF. The CDR3 DNA is TGCGCCAGCAGCTTGTCGGGGGGCTCTGGCACAGATACGCAGTATTTT.

The chain joins TRBV20-1 to TRBJ2-5; D is possibly TRBD2 (6 bases). CDR3 size: 12 residues. Germline lookup yields CDR1 DFQATT and CDR2 SNEGSKA (reference sequence). Trimming stripped 7 bases from V and 5 bases from J, with 14 bases between. This CDR3 is CSGAPAGETQYF. For the CDR3, the DNA is TGCAGTGGGGCACCCGCGGGGGAGACCCAGTACTTC.

This clonotype was detected ten times or more. The chain has TRBV29-1 and TRBJ2-1; D is tentatively TRBD1 or TRBD2 (6 bases each). V dropped 7 bases and J dropped 2 bases, with 15 bases sitting between them. The CDR3 spans 14 residues. Germline CDR1 SQVTM, CDR2 ANQGSEA. CDR3 nucleotide sequence: TGCAGCGCCACGCCGGGGGCCACCTACAATGAGCAGTTCTTC. Translating gives CSATPGATYNEQFF.

The chain carries TRBV10-2 and TRBJ2-5, with 7 bases that match TRBD1. V shed 4 bases, J shed 5 bases, and the junction held 7 bases outside the gene matches. This CDR3 spans 14 amino acids. From germline, CDR1 is WSHSY and CDR2 SAAADI. CDR3: CASSVTGVGETQYF. The DNA for the CDR3 is TGCGCCAGCAGTGTCACAGGGGTGGGCGAGACCCAGTACTTC.

With regard to this clonotype: A much larger clone is a single base away; this may be a read error. V is TRBV4-2 and J is TRBJ2-3; 7 bases line up with TRBD1. This CDR3 has 15 amino acids. Looked up from germline, CDR1 is LGHNA and CDR2 is YNFKEQ. Germline trimming cut 4 bases from V and 1 base from J; bases unmatched to any gene: 5. The CDR3: CASSPTGMGTDTQYF. DNA for the CDR3: TGTGCCAGCAGCCCGACAGGGATGGGCACAGATACGCAGTATTTT.

The chain has TRBV20-1 and TRBJ1-6; the D gene is possibly TRBD1 (6 bases). V was shortened by 4 bases and J by 5 bases, with 9 bases between the two germline ends. From germline, CDR1 is DFQATT and CDR2 SNEGSKA (reference sequence). There are 13 residues in the CDR3. The CDR3 loop is CSATGANNSPLHF. Here the CDR3 DNA reads TGCAGTGCTACAGGGGCTAATAATTCACCCCTCCACTTT.

V and J are TRBV5-1 and TRBJ1-2; 7 nucleotides line up with TRBD1. CDR3 length: 14 residues. Germline-derived CDR1 and CDR2 are SGHRS and YFSETQ. Germline trimming cut 3 bases from V and 7 bases from J; bases unmatched to any gene: 9. CDR3 in amino acids: CASSSEQGSFGYTF. CDR3 sequence (DNA): TGCGCCAGCAGCTCCGAACAGGGGTCCTTTGGCTACACCTTC.

The chain uses TRBV5-1 and TRBJ1-2, with a weak D call TRBD1 (5 bases). This CDR3 contains 14 residues. Germline CDR1 and CDR2: SGHRS and YFSETQ. The ends were cut back, 4 bases at V and 6 bases at J, with 16 bases in the middle. The CDR3 region is CASSPQTVRDGYTF. The DNA for the CDR3 is TGCGCCAGCAGCCCGCAGACAGTACGGGATGGCTACACCTTC.

In its sample, this clonotype was seen a few times. The chain carries TRBV12-3 or TRBV12-4 and TRBJ1-2; no definite D call. The CDR3 sequence is 13 residues long. Trimming cost V 8 bases and J 1 base, with 11 bases left between them. CDR3 DNA: TGTGCCAGCGGGGATTACGTTAACTATGGCTACACCTTC. It yields the protein CASGDYVNYGYTF.